The rows below give T cell receptor beta chains drawn from one sample of a study of blood T cell repertoires in COVID-19. The data were produced by immunoSEQ multiplex PCR, yet TCRdb's version contains in-frame clones alone and is incomplete. The sample includes some 300,000 clones, 80% to 90% seen only once; the top ten take less than 4.5%. Sequenced sample: PBMCs or T cells enriched from blood (not recorded which). The source is a man aged 25 to 45 who had recovered from COVID-19. The CDR3 runs from the conserved cysteine through the conserved F or W. Each record gives: D gene, clone size, J gene, V gene, CDR3 protein. A D gene is named only where the DNA matches it firmly. Expanded clones are given a class, and other clones once, few, many or no size at all.

>TRBD1|NA|TRBJ1-2|TRBV25-1
CASSEYVTGKFGYGYTF
>NA|NA|TRBJ1-2|TRBV4-1
CASSQGRGRGDYGYTF
>NA|NA|TRBJ2-1|TRBV4-1
CASSQLRRGGNEQFF
>TRBD2|NA|TRBJ2-7|TRBV11-2
CASSSFSGSDEQYF
>TRBD1|NA|TRBJ1-2|TRBV24-1
CATSGQGDGYTF
>NA|few|TRBJ1-5|TRBV19
CASSINRFTSNQPQHF
>NA|NA|TRBJ1-1|TRBV11-2
CASSSGWAGTEAFF
>NA|NA|TRBJ1-1|TRBV30
CAWLHRTGNTEAFF
>TRBD1|NA|TRBJ2-7|TRBV3-1/TRBV3-2
CASSQDKQGAYSYEQYF
>NA|NA|TRBJ2-2|TRBV6-5
CASRPRLANTGELFF
>NA|NA|TRBJ2-1|TRBV27
CASRVAVDEQFF
>TRBD2|once|TRBJ2-5|TRBV5-5
CASSPTMTGGRETQYF
>TRBD1|NA|TRBJ2-7|TRBV5-6
CASSLYRGTYEQYF
>TRBD2|NA|TRBJ2-1|TRBV7-2
CASSLGLAGLEEQFF
>TRBD2|once|TRBJ2-2|TRBV18
CASSPSAGGPFTGELFF
>NA|NA|TRBJ1-3|TRBV5-1
CASSWGHPNSGNTIYF
>TRBD2|NA|TRBJ2-7|TRBV6-6
CASSSGLAGTYEQYF
>NA|NA|TRBJ2-2|TRBV6-5
CASRFPGQNTGELFF
>TRBD2|NA|TRBJ2-7|TRBV7-9
CASSPGTSASYEQYF
>TRBD2|NA|TRBJ2-5|TRBV13
CASRPPRLAGQETQYF
>NA|NA|TRBJ2-6|TRBV28
CASSFYGANVLTF
>TRBD2|NA|TRBJ2-7|TRBV4-1
CASSQDRREGLYEQYF
>NA|NA|TRBJ2-7|TRBV5-1
CASSLVGGETYEQYF
>NA|few|TRBJ1-5|TRBV15
CATSISGVGSNQPQHF